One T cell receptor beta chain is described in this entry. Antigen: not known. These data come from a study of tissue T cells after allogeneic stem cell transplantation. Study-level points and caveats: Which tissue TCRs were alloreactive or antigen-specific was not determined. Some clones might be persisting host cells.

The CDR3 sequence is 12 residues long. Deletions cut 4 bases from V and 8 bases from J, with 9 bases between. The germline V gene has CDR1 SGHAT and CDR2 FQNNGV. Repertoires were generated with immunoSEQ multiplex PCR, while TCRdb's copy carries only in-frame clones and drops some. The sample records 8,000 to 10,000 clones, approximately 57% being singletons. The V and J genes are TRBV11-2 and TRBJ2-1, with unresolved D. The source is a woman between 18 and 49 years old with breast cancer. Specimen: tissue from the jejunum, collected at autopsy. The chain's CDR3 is CASSYSLDEQFF. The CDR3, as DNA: TGTGCCAGCAGCTATAGCCTCGATGAGCAGTTCTTC.